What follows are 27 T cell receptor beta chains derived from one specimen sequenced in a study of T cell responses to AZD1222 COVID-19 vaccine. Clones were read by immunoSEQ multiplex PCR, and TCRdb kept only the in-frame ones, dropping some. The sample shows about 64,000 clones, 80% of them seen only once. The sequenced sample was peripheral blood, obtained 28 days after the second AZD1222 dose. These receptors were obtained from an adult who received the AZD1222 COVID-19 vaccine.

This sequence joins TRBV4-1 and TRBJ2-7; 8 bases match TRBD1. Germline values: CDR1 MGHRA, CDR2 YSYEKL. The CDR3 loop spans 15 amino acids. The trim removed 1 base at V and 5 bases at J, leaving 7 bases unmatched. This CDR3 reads CASSQGTGRLHEQYF. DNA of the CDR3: TGCGCCAGCAGCCAAGGGACAGGGAGGCTCCACGAGCAGTACTTC.

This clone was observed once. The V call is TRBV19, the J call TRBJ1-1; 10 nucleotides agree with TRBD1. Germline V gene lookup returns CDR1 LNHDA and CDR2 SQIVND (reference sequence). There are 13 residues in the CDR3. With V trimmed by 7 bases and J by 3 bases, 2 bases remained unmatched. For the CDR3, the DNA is TGTGCCAGTACGGGACAGGGGCACACTGAAGCTTTCTTT. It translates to CASTGQGHTEAFF.

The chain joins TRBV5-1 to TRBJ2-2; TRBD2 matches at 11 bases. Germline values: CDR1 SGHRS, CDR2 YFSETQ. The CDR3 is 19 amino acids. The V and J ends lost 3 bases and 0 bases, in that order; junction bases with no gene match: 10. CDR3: CASSSPKTSGDSNTGELFF. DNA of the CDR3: TGCGCCAGCAGCTCCCCCAAGACTAGCGGGGATTCGAACACCGGGGAGCTGTTTTTT. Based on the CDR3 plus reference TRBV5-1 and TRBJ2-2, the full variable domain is KAGVTQTPRYLIKTRGQQVTLSCSPISGHRSVSWYQQTPGQGLQFLFEYFSETQRNKGNFPGRFSGRQFSNSRSEMNVSTLELGDSALYLCASSSPKTSGDSNTGELFFGEGSRLTVL.

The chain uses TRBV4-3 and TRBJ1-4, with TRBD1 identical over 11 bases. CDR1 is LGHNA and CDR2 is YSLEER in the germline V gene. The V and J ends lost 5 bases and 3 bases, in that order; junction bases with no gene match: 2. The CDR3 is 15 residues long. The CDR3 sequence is CASSGQGASNEKLFF. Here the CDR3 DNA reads TGCGCCAGCAGCGGACAGGGGGCGTCTAATGAAAAACTGTTTTTT.

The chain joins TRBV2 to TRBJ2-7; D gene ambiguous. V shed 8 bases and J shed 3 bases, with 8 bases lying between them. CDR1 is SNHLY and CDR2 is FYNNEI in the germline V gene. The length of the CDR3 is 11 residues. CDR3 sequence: CASASDYEQYF. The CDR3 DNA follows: TGTGCCAGCGCCTCTGACTACGAGCAGTACTTC.

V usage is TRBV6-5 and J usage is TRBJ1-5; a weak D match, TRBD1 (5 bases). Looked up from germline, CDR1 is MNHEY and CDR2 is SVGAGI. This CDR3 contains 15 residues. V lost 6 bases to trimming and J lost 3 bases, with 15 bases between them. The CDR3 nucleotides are TGTGCCAGCAGGGGGACTTACGGAAACAATCAGCCCCAGCATTTT. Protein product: CASRGTYGNNQPQHF.

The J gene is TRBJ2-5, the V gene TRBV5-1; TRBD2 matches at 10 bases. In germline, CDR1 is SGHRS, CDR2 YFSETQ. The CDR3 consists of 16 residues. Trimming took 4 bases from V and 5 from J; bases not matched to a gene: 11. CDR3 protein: CASSNLAGAMEETQYF. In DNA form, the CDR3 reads TGCGCCAGCAGCAATCTAGCGGGGGCTATGGAGGAGACCCAGTACTTC.

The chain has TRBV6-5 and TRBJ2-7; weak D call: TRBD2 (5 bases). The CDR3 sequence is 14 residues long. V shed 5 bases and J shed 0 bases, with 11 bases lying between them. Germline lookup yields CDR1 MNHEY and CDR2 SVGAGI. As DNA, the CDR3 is TGTGCCAGCAGTCGGAGGCTTGACTCCTACGAGCAGTACTTC. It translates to CASSRRLDSYEQYF.

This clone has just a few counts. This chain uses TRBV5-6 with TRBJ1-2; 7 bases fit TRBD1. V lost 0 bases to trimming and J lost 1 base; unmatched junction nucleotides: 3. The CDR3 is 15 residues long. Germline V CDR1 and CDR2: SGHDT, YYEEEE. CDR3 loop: CASSLAGTVNYGYTF. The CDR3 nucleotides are TGTGCCAGCAGCTTGGCCGGGACAGTTAACTATGGCTACACCTTC.

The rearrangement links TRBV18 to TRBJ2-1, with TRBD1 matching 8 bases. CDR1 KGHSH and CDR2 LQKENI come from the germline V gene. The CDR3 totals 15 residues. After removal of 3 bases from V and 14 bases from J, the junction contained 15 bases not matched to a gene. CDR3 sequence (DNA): TGTGCCAGCTCACCTCCAGGGGGCGTGGGTAACTTGGAGTTCTTC. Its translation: CASSPPGGVGNLEFF.

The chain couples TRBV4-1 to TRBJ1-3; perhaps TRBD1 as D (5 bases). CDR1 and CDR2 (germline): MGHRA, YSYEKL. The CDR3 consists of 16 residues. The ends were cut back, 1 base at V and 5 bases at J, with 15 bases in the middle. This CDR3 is CASSQGPRDVRNTIYF. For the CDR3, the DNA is TGCGCCAGCAGCCAAGGCCCCAGGGACGTAAGAAACACCATATATTTT.

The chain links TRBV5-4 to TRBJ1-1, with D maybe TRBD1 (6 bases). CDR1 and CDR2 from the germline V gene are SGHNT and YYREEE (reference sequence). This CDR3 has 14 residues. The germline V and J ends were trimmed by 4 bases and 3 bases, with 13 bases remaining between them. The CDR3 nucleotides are TGTGCCAGCAGCCCAGAACAGGGTTACACTGAAGCTTTCTTT. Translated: CASSPEQGYTEAFF.

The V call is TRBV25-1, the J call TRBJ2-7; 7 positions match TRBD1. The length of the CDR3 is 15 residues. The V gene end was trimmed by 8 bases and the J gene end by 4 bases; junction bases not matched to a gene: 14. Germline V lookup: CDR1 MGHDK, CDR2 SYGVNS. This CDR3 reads CASGEGQGVSYEQYF. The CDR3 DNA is TGTGCCAGCGGCGAGGGGCAGGGGGTTAGTTACGAGCAGTACTTC.

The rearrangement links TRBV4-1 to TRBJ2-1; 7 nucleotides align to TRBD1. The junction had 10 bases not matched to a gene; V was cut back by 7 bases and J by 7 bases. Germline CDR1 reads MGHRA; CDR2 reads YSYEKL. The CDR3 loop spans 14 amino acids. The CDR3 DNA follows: TGCGCCAGCACGGCGGCAGGGGGTCCAAATGAGCAGTTCTTC. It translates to CASTAAGGPNEQFF.

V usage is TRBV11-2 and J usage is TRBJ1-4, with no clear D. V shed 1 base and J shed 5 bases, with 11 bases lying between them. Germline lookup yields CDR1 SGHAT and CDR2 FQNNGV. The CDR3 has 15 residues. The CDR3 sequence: CASSLGTGRNEKLFF. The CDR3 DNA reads TGTGCCAGCAGCTTAGGTACGGGGAGGAATGAAAAACTGTTTTTT.

The chain's CDR3 is CSCPGHDSYNEQFF. The CDR3 bases are TGCAGCTGCCCGGGTCATGACTCCTACAATGAGCAGTTCTTC. The V gene is TRBV29-1, the J gene TRBJ2-1; D uncertain. V lost 8 bases, J lost 0 bases, and 14 bases lay in between. Germline V gives CDR1 SQVTM, CDR2 ANQGSEA. The CDR3 is made up of 14 amino acids.

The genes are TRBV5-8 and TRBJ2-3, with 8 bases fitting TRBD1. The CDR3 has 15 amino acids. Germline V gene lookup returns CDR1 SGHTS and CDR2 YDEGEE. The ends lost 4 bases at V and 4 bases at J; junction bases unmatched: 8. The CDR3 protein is CASSRDRTRADTQYF. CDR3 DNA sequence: TGTGCCAGCAGCCGGGACAGGACTCGAGCAGATACGCAGTATTTT.

CDR3 sequence (DNA): TGTGCCAGCAGCCAAGAGAGGACAGGGGGTGGGGAGACCCAGTACTTC. Protein sequence: CASSQERTGGGETQYF. V gene TRBV3-1 (or the pseudogene TRBV3-2) combines with J gene TRBJ2-5, with 10 positions matching TRBD1. CDR1 and CDR2 from the germline V gene are LGHDT and YNNKEL (reference sequence). The ends lost 0 bases at V and 5 bases at J; junction bases unmatched: 6. This CDR3 has 16 residues.

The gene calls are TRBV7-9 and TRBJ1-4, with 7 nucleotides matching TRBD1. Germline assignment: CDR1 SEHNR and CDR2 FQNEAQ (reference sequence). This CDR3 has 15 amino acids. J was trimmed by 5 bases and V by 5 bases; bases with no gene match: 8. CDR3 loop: CASSPAGGGNEKLFF. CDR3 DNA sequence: TGTGCCAGCAGCCCGGCAGGGGGGGGAAATGAAAAACTGTTTTTT.

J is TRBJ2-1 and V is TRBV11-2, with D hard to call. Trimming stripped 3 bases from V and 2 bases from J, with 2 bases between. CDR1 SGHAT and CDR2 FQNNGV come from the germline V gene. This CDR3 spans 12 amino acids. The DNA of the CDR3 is TGTGCCAGCAGCTTCCCCTACAATGAGCAGTTCTTC. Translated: CASSFPYNEQFF.

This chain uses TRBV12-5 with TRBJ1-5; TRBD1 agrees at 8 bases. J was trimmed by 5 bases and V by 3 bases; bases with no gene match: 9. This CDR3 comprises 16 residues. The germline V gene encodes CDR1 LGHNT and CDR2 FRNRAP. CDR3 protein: CASGFSSTGVYQPQHF. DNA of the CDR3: TGTGCTAGTGGTTTTTCATCGACAGGGGTTTATCAGCCCCAGCATTTT.

DNA of the CDR3: TGCAGCGTGGACAGGGCGGTCTTGGCTGAAGCTTTCTTT. Protein product: CSVDRAVLAEAFF. The rearrangement joins TRBV29-1 to TRBJ1-1; TRBD1 matches at 8 bases. The CDR3 sequence is 13 residues long. Germline V gene data show CDR1 as SQVTM and CDR2 as ANQGSEA. V was clipped by 6 bases and J by 6 bases; unmatched bases: 9.

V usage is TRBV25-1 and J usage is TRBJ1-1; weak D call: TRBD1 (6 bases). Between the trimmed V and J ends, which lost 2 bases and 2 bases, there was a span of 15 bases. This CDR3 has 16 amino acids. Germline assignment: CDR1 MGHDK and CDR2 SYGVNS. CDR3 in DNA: TGTGCCAGCAGTGAAGGGGGGGCGGCCGGCAACACTGAAGCTTTCTTT. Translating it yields CASSEGGAAGNTEAFF.

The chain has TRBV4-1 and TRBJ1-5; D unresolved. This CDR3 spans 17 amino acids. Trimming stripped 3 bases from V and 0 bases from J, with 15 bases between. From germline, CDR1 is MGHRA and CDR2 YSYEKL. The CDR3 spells CASSQDQGFFSNQPQHF. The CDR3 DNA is TGCGCCAGCAGCCAGGACCAAGGGTTCTTTAGCAATCAGCCCCAGCATTTT.

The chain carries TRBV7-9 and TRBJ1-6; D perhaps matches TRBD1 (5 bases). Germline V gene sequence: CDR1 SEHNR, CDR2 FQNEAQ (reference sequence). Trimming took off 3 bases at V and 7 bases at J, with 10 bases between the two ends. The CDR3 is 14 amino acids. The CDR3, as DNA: TGTGCCAGCAGCTTTGGGACGGAAAATTCACCCCTCCACTTT. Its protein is CASSFGTENSPLHF.

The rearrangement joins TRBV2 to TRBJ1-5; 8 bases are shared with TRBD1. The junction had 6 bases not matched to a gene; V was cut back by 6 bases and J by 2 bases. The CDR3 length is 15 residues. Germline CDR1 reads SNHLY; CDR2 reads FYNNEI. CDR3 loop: CASSSQGAGNQPQHF. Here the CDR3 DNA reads TGTGCCAGCAGCAGCCAGGGGGCCGGCAATCAGCCCCAGCATTTT.

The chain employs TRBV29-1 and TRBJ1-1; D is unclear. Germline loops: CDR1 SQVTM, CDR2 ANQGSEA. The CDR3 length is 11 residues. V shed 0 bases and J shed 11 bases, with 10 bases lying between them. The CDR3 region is CSVEEGWVAFF. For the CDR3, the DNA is TGCAGCGTTGAAGAGGGGTGGGTCGCTTTCTTT.